These 19 T cell receptor beta chains came from one sample sequenced in a study of T cell responses to AZD1222 COVID-19 vaccine. The table came from immunoSEQ multiplex PCR; TCRdb's copy has only in-frame clones and leaves some out. The sample holds some 120,000 clones, roughly 85% seen once. The material sequenced was peripheral blood, taken on day 0 of AZD1222 vaccination. The receptors were gathered from an adult in good health.

The rearrangement joins TRBV3-1 (or the pseudogene TRBV3-2) to TRBJ2-1; D is tentatively TRBD1 or TRBD2 (5 bases each). The CDR3 extends over 12 amino acids. Trimming shortened V by 4 bases and J by 7 bases, and 8 bases separated the two germline ends. Germline loops: CDR1 LGHDT, CDR2 YNNKEL (reference sequence). CDR3 sequence (DNA): TGTGCCAGCAGCCGGGGACGAAATGAGCAGTTCTTC. Translation gives CASSRGRNEQFF.

This chain joins TRBV15 and TRBJ1-5; 9 bases are shared with TRBD1. V was pared by 3 bases and J by 4 bases, with 7 bases of the junction left unmatched. Germline V gene data show CDR1 as LNHNV and CDR2 as YYDKDF (reference sequence). The CDR3 loop spans 16 amino acids. This CDR3 reads CATSRGQGEGNQPQHF. CDR3 DNA sequence: TGTGCCACCAGCAGGGGACAGGGTGAAGGAAATCAGCCCCAGCATTTT.

This chain connects TRBV6-5 to TRBJ1-2; D remains ambiguous. The V gene's germline CDR1 is MNHEY and CDR2 SVGAGI. Trimming removed 4 bases at V and 5 bases at J, with 5 bases between. This CDR3 is built from 11 residues. CDR3 protein: CASSSGYGYTF. The DNA for the CDR3 is TGTGCCAGCAGTTCAGGTTATGGCTACACCTTC.

V and J are TRBV19 and TRBJ1-5, with 8 positions matching TRBD1. V trimming: 9 bases; J trimming: 3 bases; junction bases outside the gene matches: 13. This CDR3 has 16 residues. Germline CDR1 and CDR2: LNHDA and SQIVND (reference sequence). The CDR3 region has the DNA TGTGCCAGCCAATACGGGGGGACAGGCGCCAATCAGCCCCAGCATTTT. Its protein product is CASQYGGTGANQPQHF.

The rearrangement uses TRBV6-4 and TRBJ2-1; 11 bases fit TRBD1. CDR1 is MRHNA, CDR2 SNTAGT, per germline. V was clipped by 0 bases and J by 3 bases; unmatched bases: 4. This CDR3 has 17 residues. The CDR3 sequence: CASSDSGTGGIYNEQFF. The CDR3 DNA sequence: TGTGCCAGCAGTGACTCGGGGACAGGGGGAATCTACAATGAGCAGTTCTTC.

The gene calls are TRBV2 and TRBJ2-1, with a possible D match to TRBD1 (6 bases). The V end was cut by 10 bases, the J end by 7 bases, with 8 bases between. Germline lookup yields CDR1 SNHLY and CDR2 FYNNEI. This CDR3 comprises 10 residues. The CDR3 nucleotides are TGTGCCAAGGGGACAAATGAGCAGTTCTTC. Translation: CAKGTNEQFF.

The gene calls are TRBV29-1 and TRBJ1-1, with D unresolved. The CDR3 is 13 residues long. Trimming left V 2 bases short and J 0 bases short, with 7 bases between. CDR1 and CDR2 from the germline V gene are SQVTM and ANQGSEA. DNA of the CDR3: TGCAGCGTTGAACAGAAAATGAACACTGAAGCTTTCTTT. This codes for CSVEQKMNTEAFF.

This chain connects TRBV30 to TRBJ2-7; the D gene could be TRBD1 or TRBD2 (5 bases each). The length of the CDR3 is 13 residues. V gave up 3 bases and J gave up 1 base, with 10 bases separating them. Germline V CDR1 and CDR2: GTSNPN, SVGIG (reference sequence). The CDR3 DNA reads as TGTGCCTGGAGCGAGGGGTCGTCCTACGAGCAGTACTTC. Amino acids: CAWSEGSSYEQYF.

The gene calls are TRBV3-1 (or the pseudogene TRBV3-2) and TRBJ2-3; 14 nucleotides agree with TRBD2. The J segment lost 5 bases and the V segment lost 1 base, leaving 5 bases of the junction unmatched. Germline loops: CDR1 LGHDT, CDR2 YNNKEL (reference sequence). This CDR3 is built from 17 residues. The CDR3 coding sequence is TGTGCCAGCAGCCAAGGACTAGCGGGGGGGCGAGTAGATACGCAGTATTTT. It is translated as CASSQGLAGGRVDTQYF.

J is TRBJ2-2 and V is TRBV7-9; 7 bases fit TRBD2. CDR1 and CDR2 from the germline V gene are SEHNR and FQNEAQ (reference sequence). The CDR3 is made up of 16 amino acids. The J segment lost 6 bases and the V segment lost 2 bases, leaving 9 bases of the junction unmatched. CDR3 DNA sequence: TGTGCCAGCAGCTTAAGCCTAGCGGTTTTTGCCGGGGAGCTGTTTTTT. It yields the protein CASSLSLAVFAGELFF.

The rearrangement joins TRBV13 to TRBJ2-5, with 7 bases aligning to TRBD1. The CDR3 extends over 15 amino acids. Germline values: CDR1 PRHDT, CDR2 FYEKMQ (reference sequence). V was clipped by 5 bases and J by 4 bases; unmatched bases: 10. The CDR3 spells CASSPRQGYGETQYF. CDR3 nucleotide sequence: TGTGCCAGCAGCCCCCGACAGGGATATGGAGAGACCCAGTACTTC.

This sequence joins TRBV27 and TRBJ1-2; D call uncertain. Germline CDR1 MNHEY, CDR2 SMNVEV (reference sequence). Trimming took 5 bases from V and 4 from J, leaving 23 bases between them. The CDR3 runs 17 residues. This CDR3 reads CASSPSESLGKFYGYTF. The CDR3 bases are TGTGCCAGCAGTCCTTCGGAGAGTCTAGGGAAATTCTATGGCTACACCTTC.

The V gene is TRBV7-2, the J gene TRBJ1-1; the D is unclear. Germline V gene lookup returns CDR1 SGHTA and CDR2 FQGNSA. The V and J ends lost 1 base and 4 bases respectively, with 10 bases between them. This CDR3 is 14 amino acids long. The CDR3 here is CASSLGLGSTEAFF. The CDR3 nucleotides are TGTGCCAGCAGCTTAGGGTTGGGGAGCACTGAAGCTTTCTTT.

The chain carries TRBV6-5 and TRBJ2-1; no firm D call. V lost 4 bases and J 5 bases, leaving 12 bases between the germline ends. This CDR3 is built from 14 residues. Germline V gene data show CDR1 as MNHEY and CDR2 as SVGAGI. The CDR3 reads CASSSSARNNEQFF. CDR3 DNA sequence: TGTGCCAGCAGTTCCAGTGCCCGGAACAATGAGCAGTTCTTC.

The chain couples TRBV2 to TRBJ1-5; D possibly corresponds to TRBD1 (5 bases). Germline-derived CDR1 and CDR2 are SNHLY and FYNNEI. V was pared by 5 bases and J by 2 bases, with 13 bases between. This CDR3 is 15 amino acids long. The CDR3 region is CASSPLGRGNQPQHF. In DNA, the CDR3 is TGTGCCAGCAGTCCTTTGGGACGGGGCAATCAGCCCCAGCATTTT.

This chain uses TRBV9 with TRBJ1-1; no definite D call. The CDR3 consists of 15 residues. The V end lost 1 base, the J end lost 4 bases, and 14 bases lay between the germline ends. From germline, CDR1 is SGDLS and CDR2 YYNGEE. The CDR3 nucleotides are TGTGCCAGCAGCGTATCCCTAATTGCGGGCACTGAAGCTTTCTTT. Its protein product is CASSVSLIAGTEAFF.

This clone was seen just once. This chain joins TRBV7-2 and TRBJ2-3, with D uncertain. This CDR3 contains 13 residues. Looked up from germline, CDR1 is SGHTA and CDR2 is FQGNSA. V gave up 6 bases and J gave up 4 bases, with 11 bases separating them. The CDR3 DNA follows: TGTGCCAGCAGTTTCGAGGTATCAGATACGCAGTATTTT. It yields the protein CASSFEVSDTQYF.

CDR3 sequence: CASSAQRGVNTEAFF. The CDR3 DNA sequence: TGCGCCAGCAGCGCGCAAAGGGGGGTGAACACTGAAGCTTTCTTT. The rearrangement joins TRBV5-1 to TRBJ1-1; possibly TRBD1 for D (6 bases). V lost 4 bases and J 0 bases, leaving 13 bases between the germline ends. Germline V gives CDR1 SGHRS, CDR2 YFSETQ. The CDR3 runs 15 residues.

The chain links TRBV3-1 (or the pseudogene TRBV3-2) to TRBJ1-1, with 7 bases fitting TRBD1. V was pared by 4 bases and J by 5 bases, with 10 bases of the junction left unmatched. The CDR3 sequence is 15 residues long. Germline V lookup: CDR1 LGHDT, CDR2 YNNKEL (reference sequence). The CDR3 region is CASSLDRDPRTEAFF. In nucleotides, the CDR3 is TGTGCCAGCAGCCTCGACAGGGACCCGAGGACTGAAGCTTTCTTT.